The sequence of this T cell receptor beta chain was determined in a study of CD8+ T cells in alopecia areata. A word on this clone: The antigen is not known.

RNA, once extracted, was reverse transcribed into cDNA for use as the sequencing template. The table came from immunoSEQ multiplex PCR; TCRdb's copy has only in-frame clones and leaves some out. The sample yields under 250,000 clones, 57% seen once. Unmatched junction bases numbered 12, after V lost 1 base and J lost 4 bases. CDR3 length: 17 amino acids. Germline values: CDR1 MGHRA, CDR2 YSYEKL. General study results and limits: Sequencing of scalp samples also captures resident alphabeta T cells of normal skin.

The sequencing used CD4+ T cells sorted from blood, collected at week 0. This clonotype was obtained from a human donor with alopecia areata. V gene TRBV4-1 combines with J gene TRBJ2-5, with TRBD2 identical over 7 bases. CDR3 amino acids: CASSQGGRGSVTETQYF. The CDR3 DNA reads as TGCGCCAGCAGCCAAGGAGGTCGCGGGAGTGTCACAGAGACCCAGTACTTC.